These T cell receptor beta chains were read from a single sample in a study of regulatory T cells in long-lasting Graves disease. One entry per CDR3 protein, called by TCRdb with MiXCR from the multiplex PCR reads. The sample records about 470,000 distinct CDR3 sequences, about 22% being singletons. Source: peripheral blood mononuclear cells (PBMCs), taken when the disease was refractory, from a patient treated with antithyroid drugs. Receptors originate from a female donor with Graves disease. Both conserved end residues are part of each CDR3. Fields, in order: V gene, clone size, J gene, D gene, CDR3 DNA, CDR3 protein. The D gene is left open where the match is weak. Only part of the rows carry a size: once, few, many, or a class if the clone is expanded.

v_gene: TRBV10-3
abundance: many
j_gene: TRBJ2-7
d_gene: TRBD1
CDR3nt: TGTGCCATCAGTGAAGACAGGGCGTCCTACGAGCAGTACTTC
CDR3aa: CAISEDRASYEQYF

v_gene: TRBV29-1
abundance: few
j_gene: TRBJ1-1
d_gene: NA
CDR3nt: TGCAGCGTTGCGGGTTGGAGCACTGAAGCTTTCTTT
CDR3aa: CSVAGWSTEAFF

v_gene: TRBV7-3
abundance: many
j_gene: TRBJ1-1
d_gene: NA
CDR3nt: TGTGCCAGCTCTATTGGGGGCGACACTGAAGCTTTCTTT
CDR3aa: CASSIGGDTEAFF

v_gene: TRBV6-1
abundance: many
j_gene: TRBJ1-2
d_gene: TRBD1
CDR3nt: TGTGCCAGCAGTCCAGGGGGCGTCTATGGCTACACCTTC
CDR3aa: CASSPGGVYGYTF

v_gene: TRBV6-1
abundance: NA
j_gene: TRBJ1-6
d_gene: NA
CDR3nt: TGTGCCAGCAGCCAAAGTAATTCACCCCTCCACTTT
CDR3aa: CASSQSNSPLHF

v_gene: TRBV6-5
abundance: NA
j_gene: TRBJ2-1
d_gene: TRBD1
CDR3nt: TGTGCCAGCAGTTACCAGGGGGCCCTCTACAATGAGCAGTTCTTC
CDR3aa: CASSYQGALYNEQFF

v_gene: TRBV30
abundance: few
j_gene: TRBJ2-7
d_gene: TRBD2
CDR3nt: TGTGCCTGGAGTCAGGGACTAGCGGGGGCAACCTACGAGCAGTACTTC
CDR3aa: CAWSQGLAGATYEQYF

v_gene: TRBV6-5
abundance: few
j_gene: TRBJ1-1
d_gene: TRBD1
CDR3nt: TGTGCCAGCAGTTTCTCTGGGACAGGGATGAACACTGAAGCTTTCTTT
CDR3aa: CASSFSGTGMNTEAFF

v_gene: TRBV11-2
abundance: many
j_gene: TRBJ1-1
d_gene: TRBD1
CDR3nt: TGTGCCAGCAGCTTGACAGGGGTCATGAACACTGAAGCTTTCTTT
CDR3aa: CASSLTGVMNTEAFF

v_gene: TRBV7-8
abundance: many
j_gene: TRBJ1-2
d_gene: NA
CDR3nt: TGTGCCAGCAGCTTAGTCAGGGATCAAGGTGGCTACACCTTC
CDR3aa: CASSLVRDQGGYTF

v_gene: TRBV7-8
abundance: NA
j_gene: TRBJ1-4
d_gene: TRBD1
CDR3nt: TGTGCCAGCAGCTTAGCGAGGACAGGGCTCCTTAGACTGTTTTTT
CDR3aa: CASSLARTGLLRLFF

v_gene: TRBV5-1
abundance: NA
j_gene: TRBJ2-5
d_gene: TRBD1
CDR3nt: TGCGCCAGCAGCTTGGTACGGGACAGTCTTCAAGAGACCCAGTACTTC
CDR3aa: CASSLVRDSLQETQYF

v_gene: TRBV28
abundance: NA
j_gene: TRBJ2-3
d_gene: NA
CDR3nt: TGTGCCAGCCTCCGGGAGATTAGCACAGATACGCAGTATTTT
CDR3aa: CASLREISTDTQYF

v_gene: TRBV13
abundance: NA
j_gene: TRBJ2-2
d_gene: NA
CDR3nt: TGTGCCAGCAGCTTAGGGACTGAGAGCACCGGGGAGCTGTTTTTT
CDR3aa: CASSLGTESTGELFF

v_gene: TRBV4-1
abundance: NA
j_gene: TRBJ1-5
d_gene: NA
CDR3nt: TGCGCCAGCAGCCAAACCCGGGGGGGGCAGGATCAGCCCCAGCATTTT
CDR3aa: CASSQTRGGQDQPQHF

v_gene: TRBV25-1
abundance: NA
j_gene: TRBJ1-2
d_gene: TRBD1
CDR3nt: TGTGCCAGCAGTGAGTTTGGGGGACAGGGGGCCTTCGGCTACACCTTC
CDR3aa: CASSEFGGQGAFGYTF

v_gene: TRBV13
abundance: many
j_gene: TRBJ1-1
d_gene: TRBD1
CDR3nt: TGTGCCAGCAGCAGTCCGGGACAGGGGAAGAACACTGAAGCTTTCTTT
CDR3aa: CASSSPGQGKNTEAFF

v_gene: TRBV9
abundance: NA
j_gene: TRBJ1-3
d_gene: NA
CDR3nt: TGTGCCAGCAGCGCCCCCCGGTCTGATGGAAACACCATATATTTT
CDR3aa: CASSAPRSDGNTIYF

v_gene: TRBV6-1
abundance: many
j_gene: TRBJ1-2
d_gene: NA
CDR3nt: TGTGCCAGCAGCTCCGGGGGGGACCGCATTGGTTACAATGGCTACACCTTC
CDR3aa: CASSSGGDRIGYNGYTF

v_gene: TRBV15
abundance: many
j_gene: TRBJ2-5
d_gene: TRBD1
CDR3nt: TGTGCCACCAGCAGAGAGTGGACAGGGCCCCTCCAAGAGACCCAGTACTTC
CDR3aa: CATSREWTGPLQETQYF

v_gene: TRBV20-1
abundance: NA
j_gene: TRBJ2-7
d_gene: TRBD1
CDR3nt: TGCAGTGCCCGACAGGGCCTGGGGCCTCCCGGCGAGCAGTACTTC
CDR3aa: CSARQGLGPPGEQYF

v_gene: TRBV4-1
abundance: NA
j_gene: TRBJ1-2
d_gene: NA
CDR3nt: TGCGCCAGCAGCCAAGCCCGCAGGACAGATGGCTACACCTTC
CDR3aa: CASSQARRTDGYTF

v_gene: TRBV6-1
abundance: NA
j_gene: TRBJ1-5
d_gene: NA
CDR3nt: TGTGCCAGCAGTGATCAGAATCAGCCCCAGCATTTT
CDR3aa: CASSDQNQPQHF

v_gene: TRBV20-1
abundance: NA
j_gene: TRBJ2-1
d_gene: NA
CDR3nt: TGCAGTGCTAGGAGGGGGGACACGTACAATGAGCAGTTCTTC
CDR3aa: CSARRGDTYNEQFF

v_gene: TRBV6-1
abundance: many
j_gene: TRBJ2-5
d_gene: TRBD1
CDR3nt: TGTGCCAGCAGTGTAGACAGGGCGAGAGAGACCCAGTACTTC
CDR3aa: CASSVDRARETQYF

v_gene: TRBV29-1
abundance: many
j_gene: TRBJ1-1
d_gene: NA
CDR3nt: TGCAGCGCCTTGACAGCGTCGAGCACTGAAGCTTTCTTT
CDR3aa: CSALTASSTEAFF